One T cell receptor (beta chain) is described in this entry. CDR1 and CDR2 from the germline V gene are MNHNY and SVGAGI (reference sequence). CDR3 length: 13 residues. V was trimmed by 2 bases and J by 6 bases, leaving 9 bases between them. The data were obtained in a study of shared clonotypes between healthy human individuals. Profiled with immunoSEQ multiplex PCR; TCRdb holds only in-frame clones, not every one. This sample has millions of clones, with 80% to 95% found just once. The chain is built from TRBV6-6 and TRBJ2-3; D not resolved. The sequencing sample was made of naive CD4+ T cells from PBMCs. The subset denotes: CD45RA+ positively selected. This receptor was taken from a man younger than 30 in good health. Some clones in this sample may be carry-over from other donors' samples. Written as DNA, the CDR3 is TGTGCCAGCAGTTACATCCGGCGCGATACGCAGTATTTT. Its translation is CASSYIRRDTQYF.